What follows are 28 T cell receptor beta chains derived from one specimen sequenced in a study of CD8 T cells in Susac syndrome. With random hexamers, reverse transcription was performed on about 0.45 to 1 ug of RNA. TCRdb recomputed calls from the immunoSEQ multiplex PCR reads with MiXCR, one row per CDR3 protein. The sample holds over 100,000 distinct CDR3 sequences, around 94% seen once. Source material: CD8+ T cells from PBMCs. The receptors derive from a human donor with Susac syndrome.

The chain combines TRBV20-1 with TRBJ2-7, with 9 bases matching TRBD1. With V trimmed by 4 bases and J by 3 bases, 4 bases remained unmatched. The CDR3 sequence is 13 residues long. Looked up from germline, CDR1 is DFQATT and CDR2 is SNEGSKA (reference sequence). As DNA, the CDR3 is TGCAGTGCTACAAGGACAGGGGACTACGAGCAGTACTTC. Residues: CSATRTGDYEQYF.

J is TRBJ2-5 and V is TRBV9; TRBD1 agrees at 9 bases. Germline V gene lookup returns CDR1 SGDLS and CDR2 YYNGEE. V gave up 3 bases and J gave up 4 bases; unmatched junction bases: 7. The CDR3 length is 15 residues. The CDR3 reads CASSASPGQGETQYF. The CDR3 bases are TGTGCCAGCAGCGCCTCACCGGGACAGGGAGAGACCCAGTACTTC.

The gene calls are TRBV14 and TRBJ1-2, with D perhaps matching TRBD1 (6 bases). CDR1 and CDR2 from the germline V gene are SGHDN and FVKESK. V dropped 5 bases and J dropped 4 bases, with 14 bases sitting between them. CDR3 length equals 14 residues. The chain's CDR3 is CASSSPGETYGYTF. CDR3 nucleotides: TGTGCCAGCAGCTCCCCAGGGGAGACCTATGGCTACACCTTC.

The V and J genes are TRBV5-4 and TRBJ2-2; D possibly matches TRBD1 or TRBD2 (5 bases each). The V and J ends lost 2 bases and 6 bases respectively, with 8 bases between them. Germline-derived CDR1 and CDR2 are SGHNT and YYREEE (reference sequence). The CDR3 contains 13 residues. The CDR3 DNA sequence: TGTGCCAGCAGCTTACGAGGGGCCGGGGAGCTGTTTTTT. It encodes CASSLRGAGELFF.

The V gene is TRBV13, the J gene TRBJ2-7; 7 bases agree with TRBD1. V trimming: 3 bases; J trimming: 5 bases; junction bases outside the gene matches: 4. CDR1 is PRHDT, CDR2 FYEKMQ, per germline (reference sequence). CDR3 length equals 13 residues. The CDR3 DNA reads TGTGCCAGCAGCTTTGGCGACAGGGACGAGCAGTACTTC. Protein sequence: CASSFGDRDEQYF.

This chain links TRBV20-1 with TRBJ2-7, with unresolved D. Germline lookup yields CDR1 DFQATT and CDR2 SNEGSKA (reference sequence). V gave up 6 bases and J gave up 4 bases, with 13 bases separating them. The CDR3 is made up of 12 amino acids. The DNA of the CDR3 is TGCAGTGCGCGGACCCCACTTTACGAGCAGTACTTC. It encodes CSARTPLYEQYF.

This chain uses TRBV29-1 with TRBJ1-3; TRBD1 aligns across 8 bases. The CDR3 length is 16 residues. The germline V gene encodes CDR1 SQVTM and CDR2 ANQGSEA. Trimming took 2 bases from V and 0 from J; bases not matched to a gene: 6. CDR3 sequence (DNA): TGCAGCGTTGAATTGGCCGGGACAGGCTCTGGAAACACCATATATTTT. This encodes CSVELAGTGSGNTIYF.

The rearrangement uses TRBV10-3 and TRBJ2-3; a possible D gene is TRBD2 (5 bases). The CDR3 is 13 residues long. Germline values: CDR1 ENHRY, CDR2 SYGVKD. V was trimmed by 10 bases and J by 0 bases, leaving 11 bases between them. The CDR3 spells CATGPSSTDTQYF. The CDR3 nucleotides are TGTGCCACGGGCCCTAGCAGCACAGATACGCAGTATTTT.

This clonotype came up once. This sequence joins TRBV12-5 and TRBJ2-1, with a tentative D call TRBD1 (5 bases). V lost 1 base and J lost 2, with 9 bases in between. This CDR3 is built from 15 residues. Germline-derived CDR1 and CDR2 are LGHNT and FRNRAP. The chain's CDR3 is CASGLGQQTYNEQFF. As DNA, the CDR3 is TGTGCTAGTGGTTTGGGACAGCAAACCTACAATGAGCAGTTCTTC.

This sequence joins TRBV21-1 and TRBJ2-5; the D call of TRBD1 is as the table states it, not checked on the DNA. TRBV21-1 is flagged as a pseudogene. The length of the CDR3 is 13 residues. The CDR3 region has the DNA TGTGCCACCCGGACAGGGAGGGGGGAGACCCAGTACTTC. Translating gives CATRTGRGETQYF.

This chain joins TRBV15 and TRBJ1-2; D ambiguous. There are 11 residues in the CDR3. The V end lost 4 bases, the J end lost 5 bases, and 5 bases lay between the germline ends. Per germline, CDR1 LNHNV and CDR2 YYDKDF (reference sequence). The CDR3 is CATSTTYGYTF. CDR3 nucleotide sequence: TGTGCCACCAGCACTACTTATGGCTACACCTTC. The entire variable domain, with the rest obtained from reference TRBV15 and TRBJ1-2, is as follows: DAMVIQNPRYQVTQFGKPVTLSCSQTLNHNVMYWYQQKSSQAPKLLFHYYDKDFNNEADTPDNFQSRRPNTSFCFLDIRSPGLGDTAMYLCATSTTYGYTFGSGTRLTVV.

The rearrangement links TRBV29-1 to TRBJ2-7; tentatively, D is TRBD2 (6 bases). CDR1 and CDR2 from the germline V gene are SQVTM and ANQGSEA. V dropped 3 bases and J dropped 3 bases, with 9 bases sitting between them. The CDR3 length is 12 residues. The CDR3 coding sequence is TGCAGCGTTGAGTCCGGGGGCTACGAGCAGTACTTC. Translated, it gives CSVESGGYEQYF.

This chain links TRBV9 with TRBJ2-1; 12 bases are a match to TRBD2. The V and J ends lost 3 bases and 5 bases, in that order; junction bases with no gene match: 3. The CDR3 extends over 15 amino acids. The germline V gene has CDR1 SGDLS and CDR2 YYNGEE. The CDR3 region is CASSASGGANNEQFF. The CDR3 DNA reads TGTGCCAGCAGCGCTAGCGGGGGGGCAAACAATGAGCAGTTCTTC.

This clonotype was seen a few times. This sequence joins TRBV13 and TRBJ1-1; weak D call: TRBD1 (6 bases). The CDR3 is 13 amino acids. V was clipped by 1 base and J by 3 bases, with 6 bases between them. Germline CDR1 reads PRHDT; CDR2 reads FYEKMQ (reference sequence). The CDR3 reads CASSLEGDTEAFF. The DNA for the CDR3 is TGTGCCAGCAGCTTAGAGGGGGACACTGAAGCTTTCTTT.

The chain combines TRBV3-1 with TRBJ2-5, with a weak D call TRBD2 (5 bases). The germline V and J ends were trimmed by 5 bases and 5 bases, with 12 bases remaining between them. Germline CDR1 and CDR2: LGHDT and YNNKEL (reference sequence). The CDR3 has 13 amino acids. The CDR3 sequence: CASSILGQETQYF. CDR3 in DNA: TGTGCCAGCAGCATACTAGGTCAGGAGACCCAGTACTTC.

The CDR3 sequence is CAWSWQGGTEAFF. For the CDR3, the DNA is TGTGCCTGGAGTTGGCAGGGGGGGACTGAAGCTTTCTTT. The chain joins TRBV30 to TRBJ1-1, with 7 bases aligning to TRBD1. The trim removed 2 bases at V and 5 bases at J, leaving 5 bases unmatched. Germline V gives CDR1 GTSNPN, CDR2 SVGIG (reference sequence). CDR3 length: 13 amino acids.

The chain has TRBV29-1 and TRBJ2-7; D not resolved. V shed 7 bases and J shed 5 bases, with 18 bases lying between them. CDR3 length equals 13 residues. The germline V gene encodes CDR1 SQVTM and CDR2 ANQGSEA. Here the CDR3 DNA reads TGCAGCGCCCAAGACCCCCCGCGCAACGAGCAGTACTTC. Translating it yields CSAQDPPRNEQYF.

This chain joins TRBV20-1 and TRBJ1-2; 7 bases fit TRBD1. This CDR3 has 13 residues. J was trimmed by 5 bases and V by 5 bases; bases with no gene match: 8. Germline V gives CDR1 DFQATT, CDR2 SNEGSKA (reference sequence). The CDR3 DNA is TGCAGTGCTGGACAGGAGAGACAGTATGGCTACACCTTC. Translation gives CSAGQERQYGYTF.

The genes are TRBV2 and TRBJ1-2; 8 positions agree with TRBD1. Unmatched junction bases numbered 4, after V lost 1 base and J lost 6 bases. This CDR3 comprises 14 residues. The V gene's germline CDR1 is SNHLY and CDR2 FYNNEI. The CDR3 sequence: CASSEGRGLDGYTF. The CDR3, as DNA: TGTGCCAGCAGTGAAGGCAGGGGGCTGGATGGCTACACCTTC.

The J gene is TRBJ2-5, the V gene TRBV29-1, with D perhaps being TRBD1 or TRBD2 (6 bases each). This CDR3 region has 16 residues. The germline CDR1 and CDR2 sequences are SQVTM and ANQGSEA. Trimming took off 1 base at V and 1 base at J, with 16 bases between the two ends. The CDR3 loop is CSVEVAGGGTQETQYF. The CDR3 DNA reads TGCAGCGTTGAAGTGGCCGGAGGGGGGACCCAAGAGACCCAGTACTTC.

V is TRBV20-1 and J is TRBJ1-1; D ambiguous. Germline V gene data show CDR1 as DFQATT and CDR2 as SNEGSKA (reference sequence). The CDR3 has 14 residues. Trimming took off 4 bases at V and 6 bases at J, with 18 bases between the two ends. CDR3 loop: CSATPQDVEAEAFF. The CDR3 DNA follows: TGCAGTGCTACCCCGCAGGACGTGGAGGCTGAAGCTTTCTTT.

About this clonotype itself: One junction end disagrees with the germline gene, perhaps due to a read error. The rearrangement uses TRBV7-8 and TRBJ1-2; no clear D gene. The germline CDR1 and CDR2 sequences are SGHVS and FQNEAQ. The CDR3 is made up of 13 amino acids. CDR3 bases: TGTGCCAGCACCTTAGACCCTAACTATGGCTACACCTTC. This codes for CASTLDPNYGYTF.

V is TRBV7-9 and J is TRBJ2-1; a weak D match, TRBD1 (6 bases). Germline-derived CDR1 and CDR2 are SEHNR and FQNEAQ (reference sequence). This CDR3 has 15 amino acids. V shed 3 bases and J shed 5 bases, with 14 bases lying between them. For the CDR3, the DNA is TGTGCCAGCAGCTTCAGGACAGACACGGACAATGAGCAGTTCTTC. Its protein product is CASSFRTDTDNEQFF.

This clonotype was counted once. The chain couples TRBV6-6 to TRBJ2-1, with D possibly being TRBD1 (5 bases). The CDR3 spans 15 residues. The V gene's germline CDR1 is MNHNY and CDR2 SVGAGI (reference sequence). V was trimmed by 2 bases and J by 5 bases, leaving 13 bases between them. CDR3 coding DNA: TGTGCCAGCAGTTACAGCCCTTGGGGCAACAATGAGCAGTTCTTC. Its translation is CASSYSPWGNNEQFF.

The chain has TRBV14 and TRBJ1-2; the match to TRBD1 covers 7 bases. The germline V gene encodes CDR1 SGHDN and CDR2 FVKESK. The CDR3 length is 16 residues. Losses at the gene ends were 2 bases for V and 0 bases for J; bases not matched to a gene: 6. In DNA, the CDR3 is TGTGCCAGCAGCCAACACAGGGGCCTAGCTAACTATGGCTACACCTTC. This sequence encodes CASSQHRGLANYGYTF.

The rearrangement uses TRBV13 and TRBJ2-3; TRBD2 aligns across 9 bases. Losses at the gene ends were 7 bases for V and 1 base for J; bases not matched to a gene: 9. The CDR3 covers 16 residues. The germline CDR1 and CDR2 sequences are PRHDT and FYEKMQ (reference sequence). The CDR3 DNA sequence: TGTGCCAGCACCTCTGGCGGGGGGGCCCGCACAGATACGCAGTATTTT. Translating it yields CASTSGGGARTDTQYF.

This clonotype was observed once. The chain couples TRBV29-1 to TRBJ1-2; tentative D call: TRBD1 (6 bases). Trimming removed 4 bases from V and 4 bases from J, with 22 bases in between. The CDR3 has 16 amino acids. In germline, CDR1 is SQVTM, CDR2 ANQGSEA. The CDR3 here is CSVVGVTGQAIYGYTF. In DNA form, the CDR3 reads TGCAGCGTTGTCGGGGTTACAGGGCAAGCTATCTATGGCTACACCTTC.

The rearrangement links TRBV9 to TRBJ2-7; TRBD1 aligns across 10 bases. After removal of 3 bases from V and 3 bases from J, the junction contained 12 bases not matched to a gene. There are 17 residues in the CDR3. CDR1 SGDLS and CDR2 YYNGEE come from the germline V gene. The CDR3 DNA is TGTGCCAGCAGCGACTCTACCGGGACAGGGGCGCACTACGAGCAGTACTTC. It specifies CASSDSTGTGAHYEQYF.